Below are 2 T cell receptor beta chains sequenced from a single sample in a study of blood T cell repertoires in COVID-19. Sequencing used immunoSEQ multiplex PCR; TCRdb keeps in-frame clones, though not all of them. The sample holds 84,000 or so clones, roughly 80% seen once. The source material was peripheral blood. The receptors were sampled from a human donor in a cohort sampled during active COVID-19.

The chain couples TRBV4-2 to TRBJ2-7; TRBD2 matches 8 bases. CDR1 LGHNA and CDR2 YNFKEQ come from the germline V gene. The CDR3 is made up of 17 amino acids. V dropped 0 bases and J dropped 4; count of bases not matched to a gene: 11. The CDR3, as DNA: TGTGCCAGCAGCCAAGAGCTAGCGGGTTGGGCCCTATACGAGCAGTACTTC. Protein product: CASSQELAGWALYEQYF.

The gene calls are TRBV14 and TRBJ2-7; D gene unclear. The CDR3 is 13 residues long. Germline V CDR1 and CDR2: SGHDN, FVKESK. V gave up 0 bases and J gave up 5 bases, with 8 bases separating them. This CDR3 is CASSQDVEDEQYF. Written as DNA, the CDR3 is TGTGCCAGCAGCCAAGATGTAGAAGACGAGCAGTACTTC.